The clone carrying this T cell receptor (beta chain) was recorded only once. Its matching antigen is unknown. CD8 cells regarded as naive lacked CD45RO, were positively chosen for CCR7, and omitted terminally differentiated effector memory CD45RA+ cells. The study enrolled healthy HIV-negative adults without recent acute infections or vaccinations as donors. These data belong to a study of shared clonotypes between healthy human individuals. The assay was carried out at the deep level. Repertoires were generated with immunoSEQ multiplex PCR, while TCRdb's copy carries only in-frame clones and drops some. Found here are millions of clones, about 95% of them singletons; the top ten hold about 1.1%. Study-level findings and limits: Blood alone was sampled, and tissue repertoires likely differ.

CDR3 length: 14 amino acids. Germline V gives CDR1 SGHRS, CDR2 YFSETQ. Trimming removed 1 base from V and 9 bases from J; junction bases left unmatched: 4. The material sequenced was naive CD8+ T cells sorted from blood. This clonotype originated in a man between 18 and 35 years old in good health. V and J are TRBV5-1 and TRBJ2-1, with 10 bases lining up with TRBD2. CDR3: CASSLSGRAVEQFF. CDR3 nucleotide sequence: TGCGCCAGCAGCTTGAGCGGGAGGGCCGTTGAGCAGTTCTTC. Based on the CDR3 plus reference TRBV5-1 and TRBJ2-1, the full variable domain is KAGVTQTPRYLIKTRGQQVTLSCSPISGHRSVSWYQQTPGQGLQFLFEYFSETQRNKGNFPGRFSGRQFSNSRSEMNVSTLELGDSALYLCASSLSGRAVEQFFGPGTRLTVL.